This paragraph covers one T cell receptor beta chain sequence. Its antigen is as yet unknown. Some clones are missing from TCRdb's copy, which holds only in-frame ones; the method was immunoSEQ multiplex PCR. Of roughly 23,000 clones detected, around 79% appear once; the ten largest clones hold approximately 6.9%. These data belong to a study of cytotoxic CD8 clonotypes in ibrutinib-treated CLL. Study-wide background: Of the patients, about a dozen were relapsed/refractory, about 15 treatment-naive and around 17 IGHV unmutated.

General study points: In sustained-remission versus progressing patients, sampling times differed. Rare overall, public clonotypes shrank or held steady under therapy.

Cryopreserved PBMCs supplied about 1.8 micrograms of genomic DNA for TCR beta libraries. The source was PBMCs, collected before ibrutinib treatment. This TCR derives from a human donor with chronic lymphocytic leukemia.

The CDR3 region is CASSIVTSGDNEQFF. Here the CDR3 DNA reads TGTGCCAGTAGTATAGTGACTAGCGGGGACAATGAGCAGTTCTTC. The chain has TRBV19 and TRBJ2-1, with 11 nucleotides matching TRBD2. The J segment lost 5 bases and the V segment lost 1 base, leaving 1 base of the junction unmatched. The CDR3 contains 15 residues. Germline CDR1 and CDR2: LNHDA and SQIVND (reference sequence).